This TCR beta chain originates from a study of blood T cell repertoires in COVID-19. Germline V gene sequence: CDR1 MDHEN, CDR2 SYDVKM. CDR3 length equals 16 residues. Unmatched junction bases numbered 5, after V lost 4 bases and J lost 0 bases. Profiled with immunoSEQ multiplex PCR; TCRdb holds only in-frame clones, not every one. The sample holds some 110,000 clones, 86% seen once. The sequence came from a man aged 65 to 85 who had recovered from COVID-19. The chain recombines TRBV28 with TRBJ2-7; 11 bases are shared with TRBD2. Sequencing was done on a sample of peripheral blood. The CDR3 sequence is CASSSRGLADSYEQYF. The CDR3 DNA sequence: TGTGCCAGCAGTTCCCGGGGACTAGCGGACTCCTACGAGCAGTACTTC.